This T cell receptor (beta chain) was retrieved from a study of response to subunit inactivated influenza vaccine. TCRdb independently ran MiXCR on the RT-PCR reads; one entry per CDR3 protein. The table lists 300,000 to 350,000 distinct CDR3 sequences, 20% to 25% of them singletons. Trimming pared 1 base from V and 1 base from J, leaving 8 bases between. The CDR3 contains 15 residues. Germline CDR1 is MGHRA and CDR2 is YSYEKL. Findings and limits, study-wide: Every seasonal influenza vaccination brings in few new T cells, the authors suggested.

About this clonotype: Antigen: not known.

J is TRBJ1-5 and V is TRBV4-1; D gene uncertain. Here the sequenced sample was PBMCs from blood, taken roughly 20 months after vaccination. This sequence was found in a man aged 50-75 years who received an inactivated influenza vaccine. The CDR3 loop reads CASSQVEKSNQPQHF. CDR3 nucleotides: TGCGCCAGCAGCCAAGTTGAGAAAAGCAATCAGCCCCAGCATTTT.